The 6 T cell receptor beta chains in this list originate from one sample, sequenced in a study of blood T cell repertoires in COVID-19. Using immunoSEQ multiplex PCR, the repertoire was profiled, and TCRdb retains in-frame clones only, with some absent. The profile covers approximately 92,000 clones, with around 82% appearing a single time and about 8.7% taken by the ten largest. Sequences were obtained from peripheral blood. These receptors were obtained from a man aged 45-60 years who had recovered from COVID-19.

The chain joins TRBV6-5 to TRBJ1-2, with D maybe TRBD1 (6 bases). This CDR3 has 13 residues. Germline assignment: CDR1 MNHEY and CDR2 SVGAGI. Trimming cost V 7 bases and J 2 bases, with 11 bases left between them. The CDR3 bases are TGTGCCAGCACCCGAACAGGGAACTATGGCTACACCTTC. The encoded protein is CASTRTGNYGYTF.

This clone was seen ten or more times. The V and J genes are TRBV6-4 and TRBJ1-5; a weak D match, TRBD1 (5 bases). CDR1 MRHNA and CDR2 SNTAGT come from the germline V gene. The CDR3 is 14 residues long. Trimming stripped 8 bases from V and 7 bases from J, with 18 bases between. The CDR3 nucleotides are TGTGCCAGCTCCCCGAGCGGGACGCAGCAGCCCCAGCATTTT. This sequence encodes CASSPSGTQQPQHF.

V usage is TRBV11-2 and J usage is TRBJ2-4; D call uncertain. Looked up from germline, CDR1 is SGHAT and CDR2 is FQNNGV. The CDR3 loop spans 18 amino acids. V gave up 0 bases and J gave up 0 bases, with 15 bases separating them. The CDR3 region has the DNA TGTGCCAGCAGCTTAGATCCCCCCGAAAGACTAGCCAAAAACATTCAGTACTTC. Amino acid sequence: CASSLDPPERLAKNIQYF.

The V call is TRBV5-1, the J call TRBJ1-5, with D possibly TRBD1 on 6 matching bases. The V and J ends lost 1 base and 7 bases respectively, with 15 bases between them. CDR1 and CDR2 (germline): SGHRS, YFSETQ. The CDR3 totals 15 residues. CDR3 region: CASSLLGGDGQPQHF. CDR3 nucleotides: TGCGCCAGCAGCTTGCTAGGGGGTGACGGGCAGCCCCAGCATTTT.

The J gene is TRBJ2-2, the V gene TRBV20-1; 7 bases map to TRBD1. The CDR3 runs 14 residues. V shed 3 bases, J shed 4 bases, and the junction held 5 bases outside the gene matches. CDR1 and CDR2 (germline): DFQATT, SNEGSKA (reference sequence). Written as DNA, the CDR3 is TGCAGTGCTAGTGAGGGGGCGCGCACCGGGGAGCTGTTTTTT. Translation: CSASEGARTGELFF.

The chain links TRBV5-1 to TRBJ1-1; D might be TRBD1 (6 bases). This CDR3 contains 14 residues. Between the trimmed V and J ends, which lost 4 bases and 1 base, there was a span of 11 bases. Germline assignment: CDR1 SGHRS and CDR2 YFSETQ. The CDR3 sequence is CASSRDTGNTEAFF. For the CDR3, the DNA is TGCGCCAGCAGCAGGGACACCGGGAACACTGAAGCTTTCTTT.